These 21 T cell receptor beta chains came from one sample sequenced in a study of T cell responses to AZD1222 COVID-19 vaccine listed by TCRdb under 2021. The time point label, as the study defines it: baseline before first vaccination. Receptor amplification or capture employed the immunoSEQ multiplex PCR assay. TCRdb carries this immuneACCESS record with in-frame sequences only. Its versions omit some clonotypes, under half of them owing to an unresolved V gene in the studies checked, with the rest unexplained. Present in this sample are approximately 150,000 clones, roughly 93% of which were seen just once. Roughly 5.4% of the sample comes from the top ten. Sample: peripheral blood, taken on day 0 of AZD1222 vaccination. The receptors shown here come from an adult in good health.

The chain combines TRBV29-1 with TRBJ2-5; D remains ambiguous. This CDR3 contains 13 residues. Germline V gene sequence: CDR1 SQVTM, CDR2 ANQGSEA. Trimming removed 7 bases from V and 1 base from J, with 13 bases in between. The CDR3 region has the DNA TGCAGCGGGATGGTGGGCGCCCAAGAGACCCAGTACTTC. Its translation is CSGMVGAQETQYF.

The genes are TRBV28 and TRBJ1-2; 8 nucleotides match TRBD1. The length of the CDR3 is 14 residues. With 9 bases clipped from V and 4 bases from J, the junction kept 10 bases outside the gene matches. The germline CDR1 and CDR2 sequences are MDHEN and SYDVKM. CDR3 residues: CASTLGQDFYGYTF. The CDR3, as DNA: TGTGCCAGTACCCTGGGACAGGATTTCTATGGCTACACCTTC.

This chain uses TRBV18 with TRBJ1-5; D ambiguous. The V end was cut by 5 bases, the J end by 4 bases, with 9 bases between. This CDR3 comprises 13 residues. Germline assignment: CDR1 KGHSH and CDR2 LQKENI. The CDR3: CASSSGRNQPQHF. The CDR3 nucleotides read TGTGCCAGCTCATCTGGGAGGAATCAGCCCCAGCATTTT.

The V gene is TRBV28, the J gene TRBJ1-5; D not certain. From germline, CDR1 is MDHEN and CDR2 SYDVKM. V lost 6 bases and J 11 bases, leaving 11 bases between the germline ends. This CDR3 contains 11 residues. This CDR3 reads CASSPHIAQHF. DNA of the CDR3: TGTGCCAGCAGCCCGCACATCGCCCAGCATTTT.

This rearrangement joins TRBV28 to TRBJ1-2; 7 bases map to TRBD1. CDR3 length equals 13 residues. Germline V gene lookup returns CDR1 MDHEN and CDR2 SYDVKM. V was pared by 7 bases and J by 7 bases, with 9 bases of the junction left unmatched. The CDR3 DNA reads as TGTGCCAGCAAAGAGGGACAGATCTCTGGCTACACCTTC. Translation gives CASKEGQISGYTF.

The chain recombines TRBV19 with TRBJ2-4; 8 positions agree with TRBD1. The V gene end was trimmed by 0 bases and the J gene end by 8 bases; junction bases not matched to a gene: 9. This CDR3 region has 16 residues. Germline V gene lookup returns CDR1 LNHDA and CDR2 SQIVND (reference sequence). The CDR3 here is CASSIDGTGGRDIQYF. The DNA for the CDR3 is TGTGCCAGTAGTATAGATGGAACAGGGGGGAGAGACATTCAGTACTTC.

V is TRBV7-8 and J is TRBJ2-2, with D possibly TRBD2 on 6 matching bases. This CDR3 region has 16 residues. Germline V gene lookup returns CDR1 SGHVS and CDR2 FQNEAQ. The V gene lost 2 bases and the J gene lost 2 bases, with 12 bases spanning the gap. CDR3 nucleotide sequence: TGTGCCAGCAGCTTAAGGTCAGGGACTAACACCGGGGAGCTGTTTTTT. This gives the protein CASSLRSGTNTGELFF.

The chain has TRBV7-9 and TRBJ1-1, with TRBD1 matching 7 bases. Germline CDR1 and CDR2: SEHNR and FQNEAQ (reference sequence). Losses at the gene ends were 1 base for V and 8 bases for J; bases not matched to a gene: 1. This CDR3 is built from 12 residues. CDR3 sequence reads: CASSLGQGEAFF. Here the CDR3 DNA reads TGTGCCAGCAGCTTAGGACAGGGAGAAGCTTTCTTT.

A few counts support this clone. The chain's CDR3 is CASSLAAIGPQHF. Written as DNA, the CDR3 is TGTGCCAGCAGCTTAGCCGCAATCGGGCCCCAGCATTTT. The chain couples TRBV7-9 to TRBJ1-5, with D unresolved. Germline CDR1 and CDR2: SEHNR and FQNEAQ (reference sequence). CDR3 length equals 13 residues. Trimming removed 0 bases at V and 9 bases at J, with 9 bases between.

The chain combines TRBV5-1 with TRBJ1-1, with 12 bases that match TRBD1. Germline CDR1 and CDR2: SGHRS and YFSETQ. V lost 3 bases, J lost 1 base, and 1 base stayed unmatched. CDR3 size: 15 residues. The CDR3 DNA reads TGCGCCAGCAGCTGGGGACAGGGGGCGAACACTGAAGCTTTCTTT. Translated, it gives CASSWGQGANTEAFF.

The chain is built from TRBV19 and TRBJ1-2, with TRBD1 identical over 11 bases. CDR3 length: 16 amino acids. Germline V gene lookup returns CDR1 LNHDA and CDR2 SQIVND (reference sequence). V gave up 5 bases and J gave up 6 bases; unmatched junction bases: 11. The CDR3 nucleotides read TGTGCCAGTAGTCTCGACTGGACAGGGGGCGTCGATGGCTACACCTTC. This encodes CASSLDWTGGVDGYTF. The full variable domain, in which reference TRBV19 and TRBJ1-2 provide the parts outside the CDR3, is DGGITQSPKYLFRKEGQNVTLSCEQNLNHDAMYWYRQDPGQGLRLIYYSQIVNDFQKGDIAEGYSVSREKKESFPLTVTSAQKNPTAFYLCASSLDWTGGVDGYTFGSGTRLTVV.

The J gene is TRBJ1-2, the V gene TRBV7-3; D gene ambiguous. The CDR3 loop spans 14 amino acids. Germline V CDR1 and CDR2: SGHTA, FQGTGA. Trimming took off 0 bases at V and 2 bases at J, with 7 bases between the two ends. The DNA for the CDR3 is TGTGCCAGCAGCTTAACGAGTGACAACTATGGCTACACCTTC. Protein sequence: CASSLTSDNYGYTF.

The V gene is TRBV9, the J gene TRBJ2-3; 9 nucleotides align to TRBD1. CDR3 length: 14 amino acids. J lost 4 bases, V lost 6 bases, and 6 bases had no gene match. The germline V gene encodes CDR1 SGDLS and CDR2 YYNGEE. CDR3 protein: CASTLDRGPDTQYF. CDR3 nucleotides: TGTGCCAGCACCCTGGACAGGGGACCAGATACGCAGTATTTT.

The chain recombines TRBV5-6 with TRBJ2-7, with D perhaps TRBD1 (5 bases). Germline CDR1 and CDR2: SGHDT and YYEEEE. Trimming removed 1 base at V and 7 bases at J, with 6 bases between. The CDR3 covers 11 residues. The CDR3 spells CASSLRGEQYF. The CDR3 DNA is TGTGCCAGCAGCTTGAGGGGAGAGCAGTACTTC.

This clone was found once. The chain recombines TRBV6-2 or TRBV6-3 with TRBJ1-5; TRBD1 is a possible D gene (6 bases). The germline gives CDR1 MNHEY, CDR2 SVGEGT. This CDR3 is built from 19 residues. Trimming took 2 bases from V and 1 from J, leaving 21 bases between them. CDR3 in amino acids: CASSYVQGRGSISNQPQHF. The CDR3 nucleotides read TGTGCCAGCAGTTACGTCCAGGGGCGAGGAAGTATAAGCAATCAGCCCCAGCATTTT.

The rearrangement links TRBV12-3 or TRBV12-4 to TRBJ1-1, with no clear D. CDR3 length equals 11 residues. V was pared by 5 bases and J by 5 bases, with 6 bases between. CDR3 sequence reads: CASSRGTEAFF. Written as DNA, the CDR3 is TGTGCCAGCAGTCGCGGTACTGAAGCTTTCTTT.

The chain employs TRBV30 and TRBJ1-4; 7 positions agree with TRBD1. J gave up 0 bases and V 7 bases, and 8 bases lay outside the gene matches. CDR3 size: 15 residues. Germline V gives CDR1 GTSNPN, CDR2 SVGIG (reference sequence). CDR3 sequence reads: CAFLDRSTTNEKLFF. DNA of the CDR3: TGTGCCTTCCTGGACAGGTCTACAACTAATGAAAAACTGTTTTTT.

The chain employs TRBV6-1 and TRBJ2-7; 11 positions agree with TRBD2. Germline lookup yields CDR1 MNHNS and CDR2 SASEGT. V shed 5 bases and J 3 bases; nucleotides not matched to a gene: 6. CDR3 length equals 15 residues. For the CDR3, the DNA is TGTGCCAGCAGTTTGACTAGCGGGGATATCTACGAGCAGTACTTC. Amino acid sequence: CASSLTSGDIYEQYF.

V is TRBV7-9 and J is TRBJ1-1, with D perhaps matching TRBD1 (5 bases). The germline V gene has CDR1 SEHNR and CDR2 FQNEAQ (reference sequence). Between the trimmed V and J ends, which lost 2 bases and 5 bases, there was a span of 12 bases. The CDR3 runs 14 residues. The CDR3 loop is CASSLSGGITEAFF. In DNA form, the CDR3 reads TGTGCCAGCAGCTTATCGGGGGGGATTACTGAAGCTTTCTTT.

The rearrangement links TRBV28 to TRBJ2-1; possibly TRBD1 or TRBD2 for D (5 bases each). This CDR3 comprises 13 residues. V was clipped by 7 bases and J by 6 bases, with 13 bases between them. Germline values: CDR1 MDHEN, CDR2 SYDVKM. The CDR3 coding sequence is TGTGCCAGCACGGGGACCCCATCCAATGAGCAGTTCTTC. Translated: CASTGTPSNEQFF.

CDR3 bases: TGCGCCAGCAGCCAAGGTCTGGGGGCCCAAGAGACCCAGTACTTC. Its translation is CASSQGLGAQETQYF. The chain couples TRBV4-1 to TRBJ2-5; D is possibly TRBD1 (6 bases). The CDR3 runs 15 residues. Trimming shortened V by 1 base and J by 1 base, and 10 bases separated the two germline ends. Germline loops: CDR1 MGHRA, CDR2 YSYEKL.